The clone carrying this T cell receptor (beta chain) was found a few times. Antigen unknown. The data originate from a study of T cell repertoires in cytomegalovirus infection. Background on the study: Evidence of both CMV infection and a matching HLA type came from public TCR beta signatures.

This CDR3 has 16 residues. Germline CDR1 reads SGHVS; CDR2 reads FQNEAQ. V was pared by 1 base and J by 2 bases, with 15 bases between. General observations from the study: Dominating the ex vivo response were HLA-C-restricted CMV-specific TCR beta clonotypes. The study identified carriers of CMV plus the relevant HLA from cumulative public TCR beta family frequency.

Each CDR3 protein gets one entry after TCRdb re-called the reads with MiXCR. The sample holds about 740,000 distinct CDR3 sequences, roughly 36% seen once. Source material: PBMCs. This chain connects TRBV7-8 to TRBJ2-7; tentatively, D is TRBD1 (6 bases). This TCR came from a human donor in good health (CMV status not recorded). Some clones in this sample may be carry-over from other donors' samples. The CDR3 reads CASSLVTQGHPYEQYF. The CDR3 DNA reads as TGTGCCAGCAGCTTAGTAACGCAGGGGCATCCCTACGAGCAGTACTTC.